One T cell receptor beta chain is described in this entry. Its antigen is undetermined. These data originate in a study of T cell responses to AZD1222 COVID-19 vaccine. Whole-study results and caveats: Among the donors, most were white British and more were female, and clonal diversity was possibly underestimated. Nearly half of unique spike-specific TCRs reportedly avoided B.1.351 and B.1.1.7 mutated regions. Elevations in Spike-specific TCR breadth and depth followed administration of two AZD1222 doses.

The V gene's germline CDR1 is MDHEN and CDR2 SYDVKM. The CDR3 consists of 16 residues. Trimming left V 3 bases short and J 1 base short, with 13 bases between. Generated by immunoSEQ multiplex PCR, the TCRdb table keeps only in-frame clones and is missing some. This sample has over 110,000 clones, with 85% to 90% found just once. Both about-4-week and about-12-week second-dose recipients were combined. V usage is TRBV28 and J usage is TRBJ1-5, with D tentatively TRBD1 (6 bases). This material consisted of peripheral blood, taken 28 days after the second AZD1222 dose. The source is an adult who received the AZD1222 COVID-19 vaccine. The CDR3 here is CASSFRGGLSNQPQHF. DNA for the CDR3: TGTGCCAGCAGTTTCCGAGGGGGGCTCAGCAATCAGCCCCAGCATTTT.